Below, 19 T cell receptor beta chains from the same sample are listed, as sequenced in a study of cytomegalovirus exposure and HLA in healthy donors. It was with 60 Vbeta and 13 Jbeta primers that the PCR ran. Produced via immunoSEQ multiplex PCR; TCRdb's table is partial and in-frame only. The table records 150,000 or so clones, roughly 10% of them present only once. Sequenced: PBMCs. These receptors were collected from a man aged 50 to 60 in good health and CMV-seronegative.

The CDR3 DNA is TGTGCCAGTAGCGGTCCCATGAACACTGAAGCTTTCTTT. Translated: CASSGPMNTEAFF. The V call is TRBV19, the J call TRBJ1-1, with no clear D. This CDR3 spans 13 amino acids. The V gene lost 6 bases and the J gene lost 0 bases, with 8 bases spanning the gap. In germline, CDR1 is LNHDA, CDR2 SQIVND (reference sequence).

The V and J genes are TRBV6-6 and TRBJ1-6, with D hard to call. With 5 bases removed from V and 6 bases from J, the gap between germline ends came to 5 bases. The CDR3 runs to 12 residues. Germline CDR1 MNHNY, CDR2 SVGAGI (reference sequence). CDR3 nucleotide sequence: TGTGCCAGCAGTCTCCTTAATTCACCCCTCCACTTT. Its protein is CASSLLNSPLHF.

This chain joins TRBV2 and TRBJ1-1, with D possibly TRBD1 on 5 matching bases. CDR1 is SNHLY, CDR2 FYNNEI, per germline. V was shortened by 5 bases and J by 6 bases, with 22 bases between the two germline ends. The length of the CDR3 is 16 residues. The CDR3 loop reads CASSYGSGPRAPEAFF. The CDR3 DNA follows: TGTGCCAGCAGTTACGGTTCCGGTCCCAGGGCCCCTGAAGCTTTCTTT.

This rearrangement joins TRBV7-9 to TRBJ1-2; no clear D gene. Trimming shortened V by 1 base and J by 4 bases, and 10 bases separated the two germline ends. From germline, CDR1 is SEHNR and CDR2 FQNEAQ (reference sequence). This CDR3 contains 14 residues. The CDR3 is CASSLDMGGYGYTF. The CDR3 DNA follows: TGTGCCAGCAGCTTAGATATGGGAGGCTATGGCTACACCTTC.

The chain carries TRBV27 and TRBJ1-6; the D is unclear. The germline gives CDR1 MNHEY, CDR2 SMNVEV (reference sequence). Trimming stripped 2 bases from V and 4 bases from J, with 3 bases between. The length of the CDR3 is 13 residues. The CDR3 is CASSLQYNSPLHF. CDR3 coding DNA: TGTGCCAGCAGTTTACAATATAATTCACCCCTCCACTTT.

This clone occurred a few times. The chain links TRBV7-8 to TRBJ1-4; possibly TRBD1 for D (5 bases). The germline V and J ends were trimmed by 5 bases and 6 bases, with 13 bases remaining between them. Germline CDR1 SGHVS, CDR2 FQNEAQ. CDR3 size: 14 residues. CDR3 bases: TGTGCCAGCAGCCCCCGATGGGGCGATGAAAAACTGTTTTTT. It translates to CASSPRWGDEKLFF.

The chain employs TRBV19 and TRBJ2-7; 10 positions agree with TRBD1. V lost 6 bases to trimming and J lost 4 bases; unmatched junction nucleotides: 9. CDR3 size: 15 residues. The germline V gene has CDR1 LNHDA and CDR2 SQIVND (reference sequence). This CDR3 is CASSDRAGQGYEQYF. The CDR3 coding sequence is TGTGCCAGTAGCGATAGGGCGGGACAGGGGTACGAGCAGTACTTC.

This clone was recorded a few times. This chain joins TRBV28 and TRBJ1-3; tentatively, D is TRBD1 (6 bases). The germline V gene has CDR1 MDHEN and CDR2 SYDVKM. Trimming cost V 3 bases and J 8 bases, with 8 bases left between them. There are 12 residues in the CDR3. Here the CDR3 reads CASSFRGYTIYF. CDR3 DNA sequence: TGTGCCAGCAGTTTCAGGGGATACACCATATATTTT. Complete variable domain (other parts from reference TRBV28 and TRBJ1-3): DVKVTQSSRYLVKRTGEKVFLECVQDMDHENMFWYRQDPGLGLRLIYFSYDVKMKEKGDIPEGYSVSREKKERFSLILESASTNQTSMYLCASSFRGYTIYFGEGSWLTVV.

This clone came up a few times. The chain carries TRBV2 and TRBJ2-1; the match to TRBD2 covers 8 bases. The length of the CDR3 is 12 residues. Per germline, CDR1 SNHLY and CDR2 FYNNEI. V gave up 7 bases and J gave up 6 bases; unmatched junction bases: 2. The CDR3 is CASKGLVNEQFF. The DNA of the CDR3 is TGTGCCAGCAAGGGACTAGTCAATGAGCAGTTCTTC.

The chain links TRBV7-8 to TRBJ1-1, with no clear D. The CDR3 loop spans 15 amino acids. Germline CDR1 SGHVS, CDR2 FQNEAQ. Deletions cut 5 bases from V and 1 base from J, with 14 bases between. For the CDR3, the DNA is TGTGCCAGCAGCCCACGGCGGCTAGGGAACACTGAAGCTTTCTTT. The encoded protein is CASSPRRLGNTEAFF.

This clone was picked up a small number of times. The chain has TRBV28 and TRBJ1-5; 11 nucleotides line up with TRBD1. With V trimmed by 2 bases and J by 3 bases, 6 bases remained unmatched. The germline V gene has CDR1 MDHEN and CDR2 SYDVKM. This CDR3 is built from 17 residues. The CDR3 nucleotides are TGTGCCAGCAGTTTACGAAGGGACAGGGGGTTCAATCAGCCCCAGCATTTT. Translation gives CASSLRRDRGFNQPQHF.

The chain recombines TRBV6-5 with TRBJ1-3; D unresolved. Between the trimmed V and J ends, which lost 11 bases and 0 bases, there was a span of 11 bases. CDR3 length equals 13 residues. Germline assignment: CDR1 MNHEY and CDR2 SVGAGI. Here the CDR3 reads CASNDFSGNTIYF. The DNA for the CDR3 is TGTGCCTCAAACGACTTCTCTGGAAACACCATATATTTT.

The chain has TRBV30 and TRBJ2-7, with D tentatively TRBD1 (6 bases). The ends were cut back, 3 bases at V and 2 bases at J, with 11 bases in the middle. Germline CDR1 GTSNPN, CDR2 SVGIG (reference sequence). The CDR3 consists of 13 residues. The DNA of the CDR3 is TGTGCCTGGAGGGCAGGGGCGGCCTACGAGCAGTACTTC. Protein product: CAWRAGAAYEQYF.

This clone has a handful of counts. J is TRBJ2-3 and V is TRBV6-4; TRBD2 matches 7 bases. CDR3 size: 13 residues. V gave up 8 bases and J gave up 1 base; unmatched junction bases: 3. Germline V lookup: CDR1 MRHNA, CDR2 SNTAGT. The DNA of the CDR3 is TGTGCCAGCCGCGCGGGAGGCACAGATACGCAGTATTTT. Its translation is CASRAGGTDTQYF.

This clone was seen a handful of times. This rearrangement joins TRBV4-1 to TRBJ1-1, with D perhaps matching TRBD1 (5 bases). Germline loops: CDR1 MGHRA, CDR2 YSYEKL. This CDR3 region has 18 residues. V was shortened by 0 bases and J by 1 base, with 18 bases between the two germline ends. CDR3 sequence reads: CASSQDPEARAKNTEAFF. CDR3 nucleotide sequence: TGCGCCAGCAGCCAAGATCCCGAAGCCAGGGCAAAGAACACTGAAGCTTTCTTT.

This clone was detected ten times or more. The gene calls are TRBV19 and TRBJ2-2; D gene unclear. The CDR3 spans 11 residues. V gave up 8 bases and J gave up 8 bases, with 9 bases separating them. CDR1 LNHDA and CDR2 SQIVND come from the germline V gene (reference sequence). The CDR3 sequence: CASSTWGELFF. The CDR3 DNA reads TGTGCCAGTTCTACGTGGGGGGAGCTGTTTTTT.

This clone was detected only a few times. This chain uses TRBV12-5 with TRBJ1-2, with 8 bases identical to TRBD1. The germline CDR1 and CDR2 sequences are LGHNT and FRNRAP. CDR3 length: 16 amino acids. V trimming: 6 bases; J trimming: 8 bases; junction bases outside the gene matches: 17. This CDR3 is CASGSGGSVARRGYTF. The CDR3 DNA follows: TGTGCTAGTGGCTCAGGGGGCTCAGTTGCCCGGCGGGGCTACACCTTC.

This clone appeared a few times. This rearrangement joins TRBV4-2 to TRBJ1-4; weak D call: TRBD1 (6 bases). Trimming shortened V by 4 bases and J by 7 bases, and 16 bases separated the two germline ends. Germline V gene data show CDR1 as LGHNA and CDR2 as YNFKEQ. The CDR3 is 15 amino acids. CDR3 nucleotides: TGTGCCAGCAGCCCCGCGGCAGGGGTTGTTGAAAAACTGTTTTTT. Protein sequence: CASSPAAGVVEKLFF.

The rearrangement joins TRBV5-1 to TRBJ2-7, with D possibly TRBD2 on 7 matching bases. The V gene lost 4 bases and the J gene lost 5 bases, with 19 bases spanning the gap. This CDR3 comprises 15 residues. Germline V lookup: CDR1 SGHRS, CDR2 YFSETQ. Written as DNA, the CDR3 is TGCGCCAGCAGCCAAAGGCAGGGGAGGGGCGACGAGCAGTACTTC. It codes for CASSQRQGRGDEQYF.